The rows below give T cell receptor beta chains drawn from one sample of a study of read filtering for tumor transcriptome and immune sequencing. TCRdb passed the reads through MiXCR, listing each CDR3 protein once. The sample holds about 60,000 distinct CDR3 sequences; 14% are singletons and the top ten take about 42%. Specimen: a population of CD138-negative cells sorted from bone marrow. The receptors originated from a donor aged 40 or older with multiple myeloma. Both conserved end residues are trimmed from each CDR3.

j_call v_call cdr3_aa
TRBJ2-2 TRBV12-3/TRBV12-4 ASSFVRGSYTGELF
TRBJ1-2 TRBV29-1 SVEGQYYGYT
TRBJ2-2 TRBV5-1 ASTSGGGDTGELF
TRBJ2-1 TRBV21-1 ASSCRDRPYNEQF
TRBJ1-1 TRBV29-1 SATDTEAF
TRBJ2-5 TRBV7-2 ASSRGETGALTQY
TRBJ2-1 TRBV7-8 ASSFRLAVTYDEQF
TRBJ2-5 TRBV3-1 ASSQDRAEKTQY
TRBJ2-1 TRBV5-1 ASRKTAYNEQF
TRBJ2-7 TRBV9 ASSVGRRTSGSEQY
TRBJ2-7 TRBV27 ASSLSWDGDLRSYEQY
TRBJ1-4 TRBV4-3 ASSQGENEKLF
TRBJ1-2 TRBV5-1 ASSPLGAGRGYT
TRBJ1-5 TRBV15 ATSREQGADQPQH